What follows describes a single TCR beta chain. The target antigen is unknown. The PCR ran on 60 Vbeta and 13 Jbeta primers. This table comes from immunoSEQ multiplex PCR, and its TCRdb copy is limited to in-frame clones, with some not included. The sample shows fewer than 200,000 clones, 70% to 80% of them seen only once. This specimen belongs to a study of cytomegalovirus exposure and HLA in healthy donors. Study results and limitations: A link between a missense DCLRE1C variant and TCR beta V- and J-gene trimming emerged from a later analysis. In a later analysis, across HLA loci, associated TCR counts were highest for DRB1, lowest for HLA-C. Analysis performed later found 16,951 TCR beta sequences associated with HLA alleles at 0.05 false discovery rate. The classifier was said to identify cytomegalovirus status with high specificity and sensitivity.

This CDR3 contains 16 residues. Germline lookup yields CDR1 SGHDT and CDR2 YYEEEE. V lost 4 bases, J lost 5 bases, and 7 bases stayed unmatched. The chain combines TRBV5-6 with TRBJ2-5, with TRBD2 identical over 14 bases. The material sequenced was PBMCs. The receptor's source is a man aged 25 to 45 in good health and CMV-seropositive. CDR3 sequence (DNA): TGTGCCAGCAGCATACAGGGACTAGCGGGGGTGGAGACCCAGTACTTC. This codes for CASSIQGLAGVETQYF.